These 6 T cell receptor beta chains were sequenced from one sample in a study of graft-versus-host responses after intestinal transplantation (dated by TCRdb to the early 2020s). Receptor libraries were prepared by the immunoSEQ multiplex PCR assay. TCRdb's version of the immuneACCESS table is confined to in-frame rearrangements and falls short of the full clone set. An unresolved V gene accounts for under half of the shortfall where checked; the remainder is of unknown origin. The sample profile shows tens of thousands of clones; approximately 96% of them were found once. The top ten clones comprise approximately 0.25% of the sample. Interpreted using the paper, the time point label stands for: cells obtained before transplantation from donor or recipient. Their specific antigens are unknown. Here the sequenced sample was unstimulated CD8+ T cells sorted from spleen or lymph node cells, taken before transplant. Every receptor here comes from a human donor who was the organ donor for an intestinal transplant.

This rearrangement joins TRBV2 to TRBJ1-2; the D is unclear. This CDR3 spans 14 amino acids. CDR1 is SNHLY, CDR2 FYNNEI, per germline. V was cut by 0 bases and J by 3 bases, with 8 bases left in between. The DNA for the CDR3 is TGTGCCAGCAGTGAAGCGTACGGTGACTATGGCTACACCTTC. This encodes CASSEAYGDYGYTF.

This clone was seen once. This chain joins TRBV7-9 and TRBJ1-2, with D possibly TRBD1 on 6 matching bases. The CDR3 length is 16 residues. The V end lost 1 base, the J end lost 6 bases, and 18 bases lay between the germline ends. CDR1 is SEHNR and CDR2 is FQNEAQ in the germline V gene (reference sequence). Written as DNA, the CDR3 is TGTGCCAGCAGCTTAGGTCTGGGTACAGGGCAGAATGGCTACACCTTC. As protein: CASSLGLGTGQNGYTF.

This clone is a singleton in its sample. This chain joins TRBV27 and TRBJ1-1; D might be TRBD1 (6 bases). Looked up from germline, CDR1 is MNHEY and CDR2 is SMNVEV (reference sequence). With 2 bases removed from V and 6 bases from J, the gap between germline ends came to 13 bases. CDR3 length: 14 amino acids. CDR3 sequence (DNA): TGTGCCAGCAGTTTACAGGGGAGGATCCCTGAAGCTTTCTTT. The encoded protein is CASSLQGRIPEAFF.

The V gene is TRBV29-1, the J gene TRBJ2-2; D is undetermined. The ends were cut back, 4 bases at V and 6 bases at J, with 9 bases in the middle. The CDR3 has 12 amino acids. Germline CDR1 reads SQVTM; CDR2 reads ANQGSEA. The CDR3 loop is CSVALISGELFF. The CDR3 coding sequence is TGCAGCGTTGCTCTTATCTCCGGGGAGCTGTTTTTT.

This clone was seen just once. The chain recombines TRBV5-6 with TRBJ1-2, with 7 bases fitting TRBD1. CDR3 length: 14 residues. V was pared by 5 bases and J by 8 bases, with 12 bases of the junction left unmatched. CDR1 SGHDT and CDR2 YYEEEE come from the germline V gene. Here the CDR3 reads CASRFGTALDGYTF. DNA of the CDR3: TGTGCCAGCAGATTCGGGACAGCATTAGACGGCTACACCTTC.

Concerning this clone itself: This same CDR3 is encoded by further DNA sequences in the sample. This chain joins TRBV9 and TRBJ2-7, with D unclear. Germline CDR1 SGDLS, CDR2 YYNGEE. V shed 0 bases and J shed 4 bases, with 5 bases lying between them. The CDR3 totals 12 residues. CDR3 protein: CASSVDGYEQYF. In DNA form, the CDR3 reads TGTGCCAGCAGCGTAGATGGGTACGAGCAGTACTTC.